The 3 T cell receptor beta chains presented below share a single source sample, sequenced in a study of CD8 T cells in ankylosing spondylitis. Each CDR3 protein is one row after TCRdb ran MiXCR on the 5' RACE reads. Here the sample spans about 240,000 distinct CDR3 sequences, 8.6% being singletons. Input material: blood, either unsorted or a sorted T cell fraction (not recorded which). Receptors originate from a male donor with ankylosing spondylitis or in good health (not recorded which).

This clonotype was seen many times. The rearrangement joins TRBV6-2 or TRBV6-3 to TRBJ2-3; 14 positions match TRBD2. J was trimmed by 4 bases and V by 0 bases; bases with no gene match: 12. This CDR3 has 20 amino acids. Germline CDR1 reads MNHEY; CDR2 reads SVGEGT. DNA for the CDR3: TGTGCCAGCAGTTACTCGAGAGGGACTAGCGGGAGAATCGGTGCAGATACGCAGTATTTT. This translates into CASSYSRGTSGRIGADTQYF.

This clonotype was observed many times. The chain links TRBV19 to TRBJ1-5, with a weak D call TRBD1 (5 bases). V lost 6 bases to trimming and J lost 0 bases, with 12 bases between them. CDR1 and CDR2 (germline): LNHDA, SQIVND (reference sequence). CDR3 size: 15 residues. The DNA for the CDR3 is TGTGCCAGTAGGGGGGAGACGGTTAGCAATCAGCCCCAGCATTTT. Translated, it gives CASRGETVSNQPQHF.

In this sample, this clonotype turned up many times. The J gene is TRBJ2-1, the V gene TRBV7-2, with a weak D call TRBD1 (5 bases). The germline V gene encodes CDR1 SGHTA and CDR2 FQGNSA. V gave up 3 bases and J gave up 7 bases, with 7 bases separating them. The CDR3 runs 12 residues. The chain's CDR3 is CASSFYRNEQFF. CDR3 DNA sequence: TGTGCCAGCAGCTTTTACAGGAATGAGCAGTTCTTC.